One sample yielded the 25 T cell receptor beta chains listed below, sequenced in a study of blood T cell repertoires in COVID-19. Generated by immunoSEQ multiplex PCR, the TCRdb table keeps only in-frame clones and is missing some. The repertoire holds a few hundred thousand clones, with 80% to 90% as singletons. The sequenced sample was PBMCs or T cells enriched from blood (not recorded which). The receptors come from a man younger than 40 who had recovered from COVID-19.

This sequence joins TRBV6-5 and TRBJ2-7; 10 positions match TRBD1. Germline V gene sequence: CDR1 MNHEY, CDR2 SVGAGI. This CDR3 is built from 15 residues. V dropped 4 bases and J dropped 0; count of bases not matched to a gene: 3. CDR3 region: CASSWGQGPSYEQYF. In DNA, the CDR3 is TGTGCCAGCAGTTGGGGACAGGGGCCCTCCTACGAGCAGTACTTC.

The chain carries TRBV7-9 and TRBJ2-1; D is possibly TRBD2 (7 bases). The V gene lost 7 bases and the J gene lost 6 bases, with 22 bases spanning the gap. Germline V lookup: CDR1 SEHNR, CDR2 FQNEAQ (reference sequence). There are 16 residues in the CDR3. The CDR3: CASNGGGLPLINEQFF. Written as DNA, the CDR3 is TGTGCCAGCAACGGAGGGGGACTACCTCTAATCAATGAGCAGTTCTTC.

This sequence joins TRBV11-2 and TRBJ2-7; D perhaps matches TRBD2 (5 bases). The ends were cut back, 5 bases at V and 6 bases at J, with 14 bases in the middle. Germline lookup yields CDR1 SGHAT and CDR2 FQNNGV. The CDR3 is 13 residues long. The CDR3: CASSGRQAVEQYF. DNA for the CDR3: TGTGCCAGCAGCGGTCGGCAAGCGGTCGAGCAGTACTTC. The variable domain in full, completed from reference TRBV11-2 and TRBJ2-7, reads EAGVAQSPRYKIIEKRQSVAFWCNPISGHATLYWYQQILGQGPKLLIQFQNNGVVDDSQLPKDRFSAERLKGVDSTLKIQPAKLEDSAVYLCASSGRQAVEQYFGPGTRLTVT.

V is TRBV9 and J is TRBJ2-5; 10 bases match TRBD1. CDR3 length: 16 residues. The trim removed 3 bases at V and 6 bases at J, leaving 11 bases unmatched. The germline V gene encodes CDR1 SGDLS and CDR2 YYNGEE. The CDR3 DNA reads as TGTGCCAGCAGCGCGGACGGGACAGGGGCCTTGAAGACCCAGTACTTC. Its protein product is CASSADGTGALKTQYF.

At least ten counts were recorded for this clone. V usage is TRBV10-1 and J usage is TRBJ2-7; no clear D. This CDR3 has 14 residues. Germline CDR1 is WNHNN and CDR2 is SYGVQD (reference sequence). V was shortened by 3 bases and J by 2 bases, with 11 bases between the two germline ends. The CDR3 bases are TGCGCCAGCAGTGAACGCAGGCCTCCCTACGAGCAGTACTTC. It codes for CASSERRPPYEQYF.

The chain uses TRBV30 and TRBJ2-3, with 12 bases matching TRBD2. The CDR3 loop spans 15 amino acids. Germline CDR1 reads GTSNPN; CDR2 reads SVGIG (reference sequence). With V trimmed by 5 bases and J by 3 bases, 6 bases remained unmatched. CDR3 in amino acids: CAWRKTSGRTDTQYF. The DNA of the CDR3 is TGTGCCTGGCGTAAGACTAGCGGGAGAACAGATACGCAGTATTTT.

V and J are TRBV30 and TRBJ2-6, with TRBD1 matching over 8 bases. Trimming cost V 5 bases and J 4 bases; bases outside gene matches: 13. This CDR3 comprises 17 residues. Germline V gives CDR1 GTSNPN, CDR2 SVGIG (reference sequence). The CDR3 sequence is CAWPEPGRGLGANVLTF. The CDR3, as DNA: TGTGCCTGGCCCGAACCCGGCAGGGGGCTAGGGGCCAACGTCCTGACTTTC.

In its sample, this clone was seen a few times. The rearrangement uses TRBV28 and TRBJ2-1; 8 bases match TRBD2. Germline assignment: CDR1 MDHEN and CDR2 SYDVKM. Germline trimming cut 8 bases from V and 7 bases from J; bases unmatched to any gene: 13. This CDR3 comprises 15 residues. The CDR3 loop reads CASFSLAGKGNEQFF. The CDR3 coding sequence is TGTGCCAGCTTCTCCCTAGCGGGTAAGGGGAATGAGCAGTTCTTC.

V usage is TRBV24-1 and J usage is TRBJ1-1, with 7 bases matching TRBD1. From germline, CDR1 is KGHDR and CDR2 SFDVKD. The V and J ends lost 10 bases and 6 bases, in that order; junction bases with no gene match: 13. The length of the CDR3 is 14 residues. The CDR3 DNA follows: TGTGCCACGAGATCCCGGGACAGAGGCGCTGAAGCTTTCTTT. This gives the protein CATRSRDRGAEAFF.

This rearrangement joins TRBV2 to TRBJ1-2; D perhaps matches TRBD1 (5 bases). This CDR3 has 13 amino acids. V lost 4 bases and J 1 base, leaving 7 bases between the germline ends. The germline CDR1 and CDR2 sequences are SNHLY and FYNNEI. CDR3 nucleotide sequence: TGTGCCAGCAGTGTACAGGATAACTATGGCTACACCTTC. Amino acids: CASSVQDNYGYTF.

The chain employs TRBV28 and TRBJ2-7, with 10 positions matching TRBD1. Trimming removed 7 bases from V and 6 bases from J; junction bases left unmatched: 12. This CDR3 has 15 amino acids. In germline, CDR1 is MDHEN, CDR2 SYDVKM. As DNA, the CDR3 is TGTGCCAGCAAAATTGGAGGGACAGGGGCTCCCGAGCAGTACTTC. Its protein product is CASKIGGTGAPEQYF.

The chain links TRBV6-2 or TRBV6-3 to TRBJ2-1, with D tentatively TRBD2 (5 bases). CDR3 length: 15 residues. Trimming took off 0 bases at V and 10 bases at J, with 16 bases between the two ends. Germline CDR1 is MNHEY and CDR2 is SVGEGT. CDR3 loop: CASSYSIFSGGEQFF. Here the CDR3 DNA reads TGTGCCAGCAGTTACTCGATTTTTTCGGGCGGGGAGCAGTTCTTC.

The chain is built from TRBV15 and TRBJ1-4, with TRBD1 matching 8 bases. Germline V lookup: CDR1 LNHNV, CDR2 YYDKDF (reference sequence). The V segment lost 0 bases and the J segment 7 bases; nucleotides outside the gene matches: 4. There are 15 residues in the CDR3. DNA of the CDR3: TGTGCCACCAGCAGAGAAACAGGGGGGACTGAAAAACTGTTTTTT. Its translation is CATSRETGGTEKLFF.

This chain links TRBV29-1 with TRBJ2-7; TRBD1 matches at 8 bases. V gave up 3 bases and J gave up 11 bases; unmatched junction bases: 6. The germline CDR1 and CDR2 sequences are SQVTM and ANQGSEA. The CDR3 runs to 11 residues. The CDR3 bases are TGCAGCGTTGAGGGGGGACAGGCGGAGTACTTC. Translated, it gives CSVEGGQAEYF.

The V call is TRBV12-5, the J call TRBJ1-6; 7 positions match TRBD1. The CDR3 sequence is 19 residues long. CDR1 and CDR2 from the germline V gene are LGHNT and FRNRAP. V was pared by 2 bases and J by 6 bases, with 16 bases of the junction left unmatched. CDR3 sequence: CASGLIQGVRTEINSPLHF. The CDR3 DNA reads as TGTGCTAGTGGTTTGATCCAGGGGGTACGGACAGAAATTAATTCACCCCTCCACTTT.

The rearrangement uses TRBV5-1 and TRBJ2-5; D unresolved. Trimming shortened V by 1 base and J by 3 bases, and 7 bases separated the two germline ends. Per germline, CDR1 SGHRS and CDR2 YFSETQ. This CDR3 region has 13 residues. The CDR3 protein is CASSLFSKETQYF. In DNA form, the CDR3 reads TGCGCCAGCAGCTTGTTCAGTAAAGAGACCCAGTACTTC.

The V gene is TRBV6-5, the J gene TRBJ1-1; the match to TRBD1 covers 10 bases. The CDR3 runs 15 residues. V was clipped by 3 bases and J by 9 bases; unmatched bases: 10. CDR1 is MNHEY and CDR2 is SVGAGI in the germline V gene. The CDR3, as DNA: TGTGCCAGCAGTTATCCGGGACAGGGGCACGAAAAAGCTTTCTTT. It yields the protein CASSYPGQGHEKAFF.

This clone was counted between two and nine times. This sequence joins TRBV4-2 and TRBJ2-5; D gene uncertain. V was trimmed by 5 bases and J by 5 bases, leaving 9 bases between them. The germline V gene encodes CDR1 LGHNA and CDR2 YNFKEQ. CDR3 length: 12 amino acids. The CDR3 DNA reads TGTGCCAGCAGCGACCCGCGGGAGACCCAGTACTTC. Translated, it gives CASSDPRETQYF.

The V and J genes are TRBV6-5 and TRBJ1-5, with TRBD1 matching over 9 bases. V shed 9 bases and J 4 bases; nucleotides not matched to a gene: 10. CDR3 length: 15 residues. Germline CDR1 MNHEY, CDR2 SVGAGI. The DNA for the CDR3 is TGTGCCAGTGGGGACAGGGCTTTTGGTAATCAGCCCCAGCATTTT. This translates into CASGDRAFGNQPQHF.

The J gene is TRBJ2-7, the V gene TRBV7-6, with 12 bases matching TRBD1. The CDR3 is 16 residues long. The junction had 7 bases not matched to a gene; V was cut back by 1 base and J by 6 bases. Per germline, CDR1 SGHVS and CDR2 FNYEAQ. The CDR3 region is CASSLGGQGASGEQYF. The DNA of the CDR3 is TGTGCCAGCAGCTTAGGGGGACAGGGGGCCTCGGGCGAGCAGTACTTC.

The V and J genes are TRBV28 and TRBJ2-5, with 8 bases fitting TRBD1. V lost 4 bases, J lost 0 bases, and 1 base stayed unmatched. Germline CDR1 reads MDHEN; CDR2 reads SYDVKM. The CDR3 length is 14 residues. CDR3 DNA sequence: TGTGCCAGCAGTTGGGACAGGCACCAAGAGACCCAGTACTTC. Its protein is CASSWDRHQETQYF. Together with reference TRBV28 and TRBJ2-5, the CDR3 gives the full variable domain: DVKVTQSSRYLVKRTGEKVFLECVQDMDHENMFWYRQDPGLGLRLIYFSYDVKMKEKGDIPEGYSVSREKKERFSLILESASTNQTSMYLCASSWDRHQETQYFGPGTRLLVL.

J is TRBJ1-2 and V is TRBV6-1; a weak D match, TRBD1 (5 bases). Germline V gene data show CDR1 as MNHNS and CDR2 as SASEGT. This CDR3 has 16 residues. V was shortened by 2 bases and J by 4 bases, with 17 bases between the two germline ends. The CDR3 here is CASSETETGSTYGYTF. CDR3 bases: TGTGCCAGCAGTGAAACCGAAACAGGATCCACCTATGGCTACACCTTC.

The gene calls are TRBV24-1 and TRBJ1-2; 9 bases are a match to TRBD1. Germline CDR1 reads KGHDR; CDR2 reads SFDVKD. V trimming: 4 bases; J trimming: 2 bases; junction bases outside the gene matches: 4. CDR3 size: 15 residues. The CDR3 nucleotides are TGTGCCACCAGTGAAACAGGGGGCCCAAACTATGGCTACACCTTC. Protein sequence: CATSETGGPNYGYTF.

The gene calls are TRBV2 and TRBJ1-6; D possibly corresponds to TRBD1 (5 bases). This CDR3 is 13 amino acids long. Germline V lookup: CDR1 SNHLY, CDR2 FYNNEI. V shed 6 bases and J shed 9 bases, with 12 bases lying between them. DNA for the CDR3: TGTGCCAGCAGGGGGGAGGAGATTTCACCCCTCCACTTT. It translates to CASRGEEISPLHF.

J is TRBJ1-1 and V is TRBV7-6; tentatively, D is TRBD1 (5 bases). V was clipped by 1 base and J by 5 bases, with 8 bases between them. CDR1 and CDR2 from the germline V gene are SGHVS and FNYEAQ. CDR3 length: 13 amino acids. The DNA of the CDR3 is TGTGCCAGCAGCTTAGGGGGGGGGACTGAAGCTTTCTTT. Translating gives CASSLGGGTEAFF.